The 32 T cell receptor beta chains below all came from one sample that was sequenced in a study of T cell responses to AZD1222 COVID-19 vaccine. Assay used: immunoSEQ multiplex PCR; TCRdb lists only in-frame clones, some missing. Altogether about 160,000 clones are present, about 91% being singletons, with the ten largest covering roughly 4.4%. Material: peripheral blood, obtained on day 0 of MenACWY control vaccination. These TCRs come from an adult in good health.

This clone was detected a few times. V gene TRBV4-3 combines with J gene TRBJ1-3; a weak D match, TRBD1 (5 bases). Germline loops: CDR1 LGHNA, CDR2 YSLEER. Trimming pared 0 bases from V and 4 bases from J, leaving 16 bases between. CDR3 length: 17 amino acids. CDR3 bases: TGCGCCAGCAGCCAAGAATTCGGCAGGGTGGCAGGAAACACCATATATTTT. It is translated as CASSQEFGRVAGNTIYF.

This sequence joins TRBV7-8 and TRBJ2-1; 7 positions match TRBD2. Germline CDR1 is SGHVS and CDR2 is FQNEAQ. This CDR3 comprises 15 residues. Losses at the gene ends were 5 bases for V and 0 bases for J; bases not matched to a gene: 4. The CDR3 is CASSPGGSSYNEQFF. DNA for the CDR3: TGTGCCAGCAGCCCGGGGGGTAGCTCCTACAATGAGCAGTTCTTC.

A few counts support this clone. J is TRBJ1-1 and V is TRBV29-1; D is uncertain. The CDR3 extends over 12 amino acids. Trimming cost V 4 bases and J 1 base, with 7 bases left between them. Per germline, CDR1 SQVTM and CDR2 ANQGSEA. The DNA for the CDR3 is TGCAGCGTTGTTAATAGGAACACTGAAGCTTTCTTT. Translated: CSVVNRNTEAFF.

This clone has just a few counts. CDR3 sequence reads: CASRPGSKYEQYF. As DNA, the CDR3 is TGTGCCAGCAGGCCAGGGAGTAAGTACGAGCAGTACTTC. The chain employs TRBV27 and TRBJ2-7, with D perhaps matching TRBD1 or TRBD2 (5 bases each). The CDR3 is 13 residues long. Germline values: CDR1 MNHEY, CDR2 SMNVEV (reference sequence). The V gene lost 6 bases and the J gene lost 4 bases, with 13 bases spanning the gap.

The rearrangement links TRBV3-1 (or the pseudogene TRBV3-2) to TRBJ2-1; D remains unclear. The CDR3 runs to 12 residues. V lost 3 bases to trimming and J lost 5 bases, with 5 bases between them. CDR1 LGHDT and CDR2 YNNKEL come from the germline V gene (reference sequence). This chain's CDR3 is CASSHINNEQFF. The CDR3 DNA follows: TGTGCCAGCAGCCACATAAACAATGAGCAGTTCTTC.

In its sample, this clone was seen a few times. This chain joins TRBV6-6 and TRBJ1-2; TRBD1 aligns across 8 bases. Losses at the gene ends were 6 bases for V and 14 bases for J; bases not matched to a gene: 23. The CDR3 is 16 residues long. Germline V gives CDR1 MNHNY, CDR2 SVGAGI (reference sequence). Here the CDR3 DNA reads TGTGCCAGCAGCTCCATGGGGCTCGGACAGGGTCGGGTTGGGACCTTC. Its translation: CASSSMGLGQGRVGTF.

The rearrangement links TRBV5-1 to TRBJ2-1; 9 bases are shared with TRBD2. V trimming: 4 bases; J trimming: 0 bases; junction bases outside the gene matches: 8. Germline V gives CDR1 SGHRS, CDR2 YFSETQ. This CDR3 comprises 17 residues. The CDR3 here is CASSPSGTSSSYNEQFF. DNA of the CDR3: TGCGCCAGCAGCCCCTCCGGGACTAGCAGCTCCTACAATGAGCAGTTCTTC.

The rearrangement uses TRBV4-1 and TRBJ2-1, with D unresolved. The germline gives CDR1 MGHRA, CDR2 YSYEKL. V lost 0 bases and J lost 8, with 5 bases in between. The CDR3 is 12 amino acids. In DNA form, the CDR3 reads TGCGCCAGCAGCCAAGATTGGGATGAGCAGTTCTTC. Amino acids: CASSQDWDEQFF.

This CDR3 is CASTLEINEQFF. The CDR3 DNA reads as TGTGCCAGCACATTAGAGATCAATGAGCAGTTCTTC. The gene calls are TRBV12-3 or TRBV12-4 and TRBJ2-1; D call uncertain. Trimming took 7 bases from V and 6 from J, leaving 10 bases between them. The length of the CDR3 is 12 residues.

The chain couples TRBV27 to TRBJ1-6; D unclear. Germline lookup yields CDR1 MNHEY and CDR2 SMNVEV (reference sequence). The CDR3 consists of 15 residues. V lost 5 bases, J lost 10 bases, and 18 bases lay in between. Written as DNA, the CDR3 is TGTGCCAGCAGTCCTCATCGAGCTCTGGGGTCACCCCTCCACTTT. Its protein product is CASSPHRALGSPLHF.

The chain is built from TRBV5-1 and TRBJ2-5; D tentatively fits TRBD1 or TRBD2 (6 bases each). V lost 5 bases and J lost 4, with 15 bases in between. The germline CDR1 and CDR2 sequences are SGHRS and YFSETQ. The CDR3 runs to 14 residues. CDR3 region: CASSLEWGAETQYF. The CDR3 nucleotides are TGCGCCAGCAGTCTCGAGTGGGGGGCAGAGACCCAGTACTTC.

The chain carries TRBV29-1 and TRBJ2-5; 8 bases are a match to TRBD2. Germline loops: CDR1 SQVTM, CDR2 ANQGSEA. The ends lost 5 bases at V and 5 bases at J; junction bases unmatched: 1. The CDR3 totals 11 residues. The CDR3 spells CSVRLAETQYF. CDR3 in DNA: TGCAGCGTTCGACTAGCGGAGACCCAGTACTTC.

V and J are TRBV7-2 and TRBJ1-1; D is uncertain. V lost 2 bases, J lost 8 bases, and 12 bases lay in between. The V gene's germline CDR1 is SGHTA and CDR2 FQGNSA. CDR3 length equals 13 residues. This chain's CDR3 is CASSLSLAGEAFF. In DNA, the CDR3 is TGTGCCAGCAGCTTATCCCTCGCCGGGGAAGCTTTCTTT.

The rearrangement uses TRBV19 and TRBJ1-5, with D perhaps TRBD1 (6 bases). The CDR3 spans 16 residues. V lost 3 bases to trimming and J lost 4 bases, with 16 bases between them. Germline CDR1 is LNHDA and CDR2 is SQIVND (reference sequence). CDR3 nucleotides: TGTGCCAGTAGTATTTTAACAAACAGGGTTAATCAGCCCCAGCATTTT. This translates into CASSILTNRVNQPQHF.

The gene calls are TRBV28 and TRBJ1-1; D is unresolved. This CDR3 contains 11 residues. Looked up from germline, CDR1 is MDHEN and CDR2 is SYDVKM. V lost 3 bases and J 10 bases, leaving 9 bases between the germline ends. This chain's CDR3 is CASSFAAGAFF. CDR3 DNA sequence: TGTGCCAGCAGTTTTGCGGCGGGAGCTTTCTTT.

CDR3 amino acids: CASSLGTGIGTDTQYF. CDR3 sequence (DNA): TGTGCCAGCAGCTTAGGTACAGGGATAGGGACAGATACGCAGTATTTT. The chain combines TRBV7-6 with TRBJ2-3, with D possibly being TRBD1 (6 bases). The CDR3 spans 16 residues. V lost 1 base to trimming and J lost 3 bases, with 14 bases between them. Germline CDR1 reads SGHVS; CDR2 reads FNYEAQ.

On this clone: The sample carries other DNA sequences with the same CDR3. The chain is built from TRBV5-1 and TRBJ1-2; D gene unclear. The CDR3 runs to 12 residues. Between the trimmed V and J ends, which lost 4 bases and 2 bases, there was a span of 6 bases. Germline-derived CDR1 and CDR2 are SGHRS and YFSETQ. The CDR3 nucleotides are TGCGCCAGCAGCCCGGGCAACTATGGCTACACCTTC. The encoded protein is CASSPGNYGYTF.

The chain joins TRBV6-5 to TRBJ1-2, with D uncertain. Looked up from germline, CDR1 is MNHEY and CDR2 is SVGAGI. The V end was cut by 6 bases, the J end by 2 bases, with 10 bases between. CDR3 size: 13 residues. The CDR3 loop is CASSPTVNYGYTF. DNA for the CDR3: TGTGCCAGCAGCCCGACCGTAAACTATGGCTACACCTTC.

The chain recombines TRBV4-3 with TRBJ1-1; maybe TRBD1 (5 bases). This CDR3 is 15 amino acids long. Germline loops: CDR1 LGHNA, CDR2 YSLEER. Trimming shortened V by 0 bases and J by 5 bases, and 13 bases separated the two germline ends. CDR3 sequence reads: CASSQDEGKGTEAFF. The CDR3 coding sequence is TGCGCCAGCAGCCAAGACGAGGGGAAGGGGACTGAAGCTTTCTTT.

The V call is TRBV7-2, the J call TRBJ2-7; possibly TRBD1 or TRBD2 for D (6 bases each). This CDR3 has 14 residues. The germline V gene has CDR1 SGHTA and CDR2 FQGNSA. Trimming left V 7 bases short and J 4 bases short, with 17 bases between. As DNA, the CDR3 is TGTGCCAGCAATCTAGGAGGGGGGAGGTACGAGCAGTACTTC. Translated: CASNLGGGRYEQYF. The full variable domain, with the rest looked up from reference TRBV7-2 and TRBJ2-7, is GAGVSQSPSNKVTEKGKDVELRCDPISGHTALYWYRQSLGQGLEFLIYFQGNSAPDKSGLPSDRFSAERTGGSVSTLTIQRTQQEDSAVYLCASNLGGGRYEQYFGPGTRLTVT.

The count of this clone is one. The chain joins TRBV15 to TRBJ2-3; the D gene is possibly TRBD2 (6 bases). This CDR3 spans 16 amino acids. Trimming cost V 2 bases and J 1 base, with 13 bases left between them. Germline CDR1 reads LNHNV; CDR2 reads YYDKDF (reference sequence). CDR3 loop: CATSRTRLGGTDTQYF. The CDR3 bases are TGTGCCACCAGCAGAACCAGACTAGGGGGCACAGATACGCAGTATTTT.

The CDR3 nucleotides are TGTGCCAGCAGGATACAGAGATGGGGCACTGAAGCTTTCTTT. This sequence encodes CASRIQRWGTEAFF. The chain is built from TRBV6-5 and TRBJ1-1; D uncertain. V dropped 6 bases and J dropped 4 bases, with 15 bases sitting between them. The germline V gene encodes CDR1 MNHEY and CDR2 SVGAGI. This CDR3 region has 14 residues.

This clone was found once. The chain couples TRBV9 to TRBJ1-2, with 7 nucleotides matching TRBD1. The V gene end was trimmed by 2 bases and the J gene end by 6 bases; junction bases not matched to a gene: 4. The CDR3 covers 13 residues. The germline CDR1 and CDR2 sequences are SGDLS and YYNGEE. The CDR3 nucleotides are TGTGCCAGCAGCGTTGGCAGGGGGGATGGCTACACCTTC. This translates into CASSVGRGDGYTF.

This chain connects TRBV4-1 to TRBJ2-1, with TRBD1 identical over 8 bases. V gave up 0 bases and J gave up 5 bases; unmatched junction bases: 9. CDR3 length: 17 amino acids. The germline gives CDR1 MGHRA, CDR2 YSYEKL. CDR3: CASSQDLPGTGHNEQFF. The CDR3 nucleotides are TGCGCCAGCAGCCAAGATCTTCCAGGGACAGGCCACAATGAGCAGTTCTTC.

The chain links TRBV24-1 to TRBJ2-3; the match to TRBD2 covers 14 bases. CDR1 is KGHDR, CDR2 SFDVKD, per germline. J gave up 1 base and V 4 bases, and 12 bases lay outside the gene matches. The CDR3 runs to 20 residues. The CDR3 DNA is TGTGCCACCAGTGACCCCCGGACTAGCGGGAGGATAAAAGGCACAGATACGCAGTATTTT. Translation: CATSDPRTSGRIKGTDTQYF.

This clone appeared many times. The J gene is TRBJ1-1, the V gene TRBV6-5; TRBD1 matches 8 bases. CDR1 is MNHEY and CDR2 is SVGAGI in the germline V gene. This CDR3 comprises 14 residues. Trimming at V came to 7 bases and at J to 7 bases, leaving 11 bases not matched to a gene. The CDR3 here is CASIRTGWRYEAFF. The CDR3 coding sequence is TGTGCCAGCATTAGGACAGGGTGGAGGTATGAAGCTTTCTTT.

J is TRBJ2-7 and V is TRBV5-1; 11 bases line up with TRBD2. Per germline, CDR1 SGHRS and CDR2 YFSETQ. After removal of 8 bases from V and 5 bases from J, the junction contained 12 bases not matched to a gene. The CDR3 covers 15 residues. The CDR3 region has the DNA TGCGCCAGTAAGGCGGAGTCTAGCGGGAGGAACGAGCAGTACTTC. Translated: CASKAESSGRNEQYF.

The chain has TRBV6-5 and TRBJ2-1; TRBD1 or TRBD2 may be the D gene (6 bases each). The CDR3 contains 13 residues. V was trimmed by 7 bases and J by 4 bases, leaving 11 bases between them. CDR1 MNHEY and CDR2 SVGAGI come from the germline V gene. This chain's CDR3 is CASTRGAYNEQFF. Written as DNA, the CDR3 is TGTGCCAGCACGAGGGGGGCTTACAATGAGCAGTTCTTC.

The gene calls are TRBV28 and TRBJ1-2; D uncertain. The germline gives CDR1 MDHEN, CDR2 SYDVKM. This CDR3 has 12 residues. Trimming stripped 1 base from V and 5 bases from J, with 5 bases between. CDR3 amino acids: CASSLSGYGYTF. CDR3 in DNA: TGTGCCAGCAGTTTATCAGGTTATGGCTACACCTTC.

The chain has TRBV7-9 and TRBJ1-3, with a weak D call TRBD1 (5 bases). The CDR3 loop spans 16 amino acids. Trimming took 5 bases from V and 0 from J, leaving 14 bases between them. Germline V gene data show CDR1 as SEHNR and CDR2 as FQNEAQ (reference sequence). CDR3 nucleotide sequence: TGTGCCAGCAGCCATGAGTCAGGGCCCTCTGGAAACACCATATATTTT. Translated: CASSHESGPSGNTIYF.

This chain joins TRBV21-1 and TRBJ1-4. TRBV21-1 is annotated as a pseudogene. The CDR3 contains 14 residues. The CDR3 nucleotides are TGTGCCAGCAGCCGGCCGCGGACTGGAGAAAAACTGTTTTTT. Encoded protein: CASSRPRTGEKLFF.

This clone occurred once. The same CDR3 is also encoded by other DNA sequences in this sample. This rearrangement joins TRBV7-9 to TRBJ1-2; D remains ambiguous. This CDR3 contains 12 residues. V gave up 1 base and J gave up 5 bases, with 5 bases separating them. Germline lookup yields CDR1 SEHNR and CDR2 FQNEAQ (reference sequence). The CDR3 is CASSLEVYGYTF. The CDR3 DNA reads as TGTGCCAGCAGCTTAGAGGTGTATGGCTACACCTTC.